These 2 T cell receptor beta chains came from one sample sequenced in a study of T cells in Graves' hyperthyroidism and ophthalmopathy. TCR beta CDR3 regions were amplified from RNA. HTBI primers were the set used in a first-round RT-PCR of the TCR CDR3. TCRdb reprocessed the multiplex PCR reads via MiXCR and lists one record per CDR3 protein. The repertoire includes approximately 300,000 distinct CDR3 sequences, 16% of them detected once, and around 34% sits in the top ten. The sample was blood. Receptors originate from a young man with Graves' hyperthyroidism.

This clonotype was picked up many times. The chain has TRBV20-1 and TRBJ2-7, with D maybe TRBD2 (6 bases). Germline V CDR1 and CDR2: DFQATT, SNEGSKA (reference sequence). V was pared by 6 bases and J by 0 bases, with 18 bases between. There are 15 residues in the CDR3. In nucleotides, the CDR3 is TGCAGTGCCACGTCGTCGGAGCGGGTCTCCTACGAGCAGTACTTC. It specifies CSATSSERVSYEQYF.

V usage is TRBV5-6 and J usage is TRBJ2-5; no definite D call. The CDR3 is 13 amino acids. Germline V gene sequence: CDR1 SGHDT, CDR2 YYEEEE. V lost 0 bases and J 7 bases, leaving 10 bases between the germline ends. The CDR3 region has the DNA TGTGCCAGCAGCTTGGGCCCTTCGGGGACCCAGTACTTC. Protein: CASSLGPSGTQYF. Together with reference TRBV5-6 and TRBJ2-5, the CDR3 gives the full variable domain: DAGVTQSPTHLIKTRGQQVTLRCSPKSGHDTVSWYQQALGQGPQFIFQYYEEEERQRGNFPDRFSGHQFPNYSSELNVNALLLGDSALYLCASSLGPSGTQYFGPGTRLLVL.